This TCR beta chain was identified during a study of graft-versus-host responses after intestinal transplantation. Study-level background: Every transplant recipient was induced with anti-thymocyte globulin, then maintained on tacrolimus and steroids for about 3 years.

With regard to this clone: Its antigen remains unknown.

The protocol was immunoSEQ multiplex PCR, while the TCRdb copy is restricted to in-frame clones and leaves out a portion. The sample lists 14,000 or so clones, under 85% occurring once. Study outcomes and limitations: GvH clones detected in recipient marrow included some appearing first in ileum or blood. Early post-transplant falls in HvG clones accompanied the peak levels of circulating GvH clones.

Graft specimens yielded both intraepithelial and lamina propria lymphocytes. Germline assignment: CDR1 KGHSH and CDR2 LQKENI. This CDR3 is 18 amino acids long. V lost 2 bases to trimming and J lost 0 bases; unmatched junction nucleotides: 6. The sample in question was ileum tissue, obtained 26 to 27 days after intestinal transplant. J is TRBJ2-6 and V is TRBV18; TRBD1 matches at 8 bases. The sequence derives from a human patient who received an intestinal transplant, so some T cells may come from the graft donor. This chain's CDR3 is CASSPGQGGSSGANVLTF. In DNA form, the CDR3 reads TGTGCCAGCTCACCAGGACAGGGAGGAAGCTCTGGGGCCAACGTCCTGACTTTC.